The 23 T cell receptor beta chains below all came from one sample that was sequenced in a study of metastatic and nonmetastatic thyroid tumors. Prior to thyroid surgery, none of the patients had received any treatment. TCRdb re-clonotyped the PCR reads through MiXCR. The table records about 33,000 clones, over 15% of them present only once. The sample was blood. All receptors derive from a male donor with papillary thyroid cancer or a benign thyroid nodule (not recorded which). Some clones in this sample may be carry-over from other donors' samples.

The genes are TRBV5-1 and TRBJ1-6; D gene unclear. The CDR3 is 17 amino acids. V was clipped by 4 bases and J by 7 bases, with 21 bases between them. Germline V lookup: CDR1 SGHRS, CDR2 YFSETQ. This CDR3 reads CASSKQTAGRTNSPLHF. Here the CDR3 DNA reads TGCGCCAGCAGCAAACAAACTGCCGGGAGAACGAATTCACCCCTCCACTTT. The complete variable domain, with remaining parts taken from reference TRBV5-1 and TRBJ1-6, reads KAGVTQTPRYLIKTRGQQVTLSCSPISGHRSVSWYQQTPGQGLQFLFEYFSETQRNKGNFPGRFSGRQFSNSRSEMNVSTLELGDSALYLCASSKQTAGRTNSPLHFGNGTRLTVT.

This rearrangement joins TRBV6-2 or TRBV6-3 to TRBJ1-6, with D unclear. Germline CDR1 MNHEY, CDR2 SVGEGT. Trimming took 5 bases from V and 10 from J, leaving 12 bases between them. The CDR3 contains 13 residues. Here the CDR3 reads CASSRRESSPLHF. DNA of the CDR3: TGTGCCAGCAGTAGACGGGAGTCGTCACCCCTCCACTTT.

This clone showed up many times. The chain recombines TRBV19 with TRBJ2-3; D possibly corresponds to TRBD1 (6 bases). V shed 6 bases and J shed 2 bases, with 15 bases lying between them. Germline V gene data show CDR1 as LNHDA and CDR2 as SQIVND (reference sequence). This CDR3 has 15 residues. The CDR3 DNA sequence: TGTGCCAGTAGAGCCAACCCAGGGGACACAGATACGCAGTATTTT. This sequence encodes CASRANPGDTDTQYF.

Only a few counts were recorded for this clone. Written as DNA, the CDR3 is TGTGCCAGAAGCCTACAGCCCTCTGGGGCCAACGTCCTGACTTTC. This encodes CARSLQPSGANVLTF. This chain links TRBV28 with TRBJ2-6; D gene unclear. Germline V CDR1 and CDR2: MDHEN, SYDVKM. The CDR3 consists of 15 residues. Trimming removed 9 bases from V and 0 bases from J, with 12 bases in between.

The sample holds a few counts of this clone. The chain joins TRBV28 to TRBJ2-7; D is perhaps TRBD1 (5 bases). Germline V gene lookup returns CDR1 MDHEN and CDR2 SYDVKM. This CDR3 has 15 amino acids. V was shortened by 6 bases and J by 3 bases, with 18 bases between the two germline ends. CDR3 loop: CASSLVQGYNYEQYF. The CDR3 coding sequence is TGTGCCAGCAGCTTGGTCCAGGGTTATAACTACGAGCAGTACTTC.

This clone was counted only a few times. V usage is TRBV28 and J usage is TRBJ2-2, with D uncertain. The CDR3 spans 14 residues. V lost 6 bases, J lost 1 base, and 9 bases lay in between. Per germline, CDR1 MDHEN and CDR2 SYDVKM. CDR3 loop: CASSREMNTGELFF. CDR3 in DNA: TGTGCCAGCAGCCGTGAGATGAACACCGGGGAGCTGTTTTTT.

This clone turned up a few times. The J gene is TRBJ2-1, the V gene TRBV20-1, with 16 bases lining up with TRBD2. V was clipped by 5 bases and J by 7 bases; unmatched bases: 14. The germline V gene has CDR1 DFQATT and CDR2 SNEGSKA (reference sequence). This CDR3 has 18 amino acids. In DNA form, the CDR3 reads TGCAGTGCTCGCAGTCCCGGGACTAGCGGGGGGGCCGATAATGAGCAGTTCTTC. Its translation is CSARSPGTSGGADNEQFF.

This chain uses TRBV28 with TRBJ2-1; TRBD2 aligns across 9 bases. The CDR3 has 16 amino acids. Unmatched junction bases numbered 7, after V lost 7 bases and J lost 0 bases. The V gene's germline CDR1 is MDHEN and CDR2 SYDVKM. CDR3 loop: CASIIAGAPSYNEQFF. CDR3 sequence (DNA): TGTGCCAGCATAATAGCGGGGGCCCCCTCCTACAATGAGCAGTTCTTC.

This chain joins TRBV28 and TRBJ2-7; 11 bases line up with TRBD1. The CDR3 totals 14 residues. CDR1 is MDHEN and CDR2 is SYDVKM in the germline V gene. V gave up 6 bases and J gave up 3 bases; unmatched junction bases: 4. In DNA form, the CDR3 reads TGTGCCAGCAGGGGGACAGGGGGGAACTACGAGCAGTACTTC. This sequence encodes CASRGTGGNYEQYF.

There are many counts of this clone. The chain has TRBV5-8 and TRBJ1-2, with D uncertain. V was trimmed by 5 bases and J by 6 bases, leaving 20 bases between them. Germline-derived CDR1 and CDR2 are SGHTS and YDEGEE. This CDR3 has 15 residues. Here the CDR3 DNA reads TGTGCCAGCAGGGAGGGCCGGACCATAGTGGATGGCTACACCTTC. The encoded protein is CASREGRTIVDGYTF.

This clone came up a few times. This may be a read error: a much more frequent sequence differs by one nucleotide. This chain connects TRBV6-4 to TRBJ2-6; D is unresolved. There are 14 residues in the CDR3. In germline, CDR1 is MRHNA, CDR2 SNTAGT. V lost 2 bases, J lost 0 bases, and 2 bases lay in between. The CDR3 spells CASSDISGANVLTF. DNA of the CDR3: TGTGCCAGCAGTGACATCTCTGGGGCCAACGTCCTGACTTTC.

This clone rates as medium-sized. The chain combines TRBV28 with TRBJ1-2, with 10 positions matching TRBD1. The CDR3 spans 17 residues. Germline lookup yields CDR1 MDHEN and CDR2 SYDVKM. The V gene end was trimmed by 3 bases and the J gene end by 3 bases; junction bases not matched to a gene: 10. The CDR3 region is CASSFIGTGAFDYGYTF. The DNA of the CDR3 is TGTGCCAGCAGTTTTATCGGGACAGGGGCATTTGACTATGGCTACACCTTC.

This clone was observed many times. The rearrangement links TRBV10-3 to TRBJ1-5, with D tentatively TRBD1 (5 bases). Germline CDR1 reads ENHRY; CDR2 reads SYGVKD. Trimming removed 3 bases from V and 7 bases from J, with 19 bases in between. This CDR3 spans 16 amino acids. The CDR3 nucleotides are TGTGCCATCAGTGATGGCAGTATTACGGGGGGACAGCCCCAGCATTTT. Encoded protein: CAISDGSITGGQPQHF.

The V and J genes are TRBV27 and TRBJ2-7; TRBD1 or TRBD2 may be the D gene (6 bases each). The CDR3 totals 13 residues. The V and J ends lost 3 bases and 6 bases respectively, with 12 bases between them. Germline CDR1 and CDR2: MNHEY and SMNVEV (reference sequence). The DNA for the CDR3 is TGTGCCAGCAGTTTTTCGGGGGCGAGCGAGCAGTACTTC. It encodes CASSFSGASEQYF.

This clone was picked up many times. This rearrangement joins TRBV20-1 to TRBJ2-7; 7 positions match TRBD1. Per germline, CDR1 DFQATT and CDR2 SNEGSKA (reference sequence). The CDR3 loop spans 11 amino acids. After removal of 5 bases from V and 4 bases from J, the junction contained 2 bases not matched to a gene. This chain's CDR3 is CSALQGYEQYF. Written as DNA, the CDR3 is TGCAGTGCTTTACAGGGGTACGAGCAGTACTTC.

This clone was counted a few times. This chain links TRBV6-1 with TRBJ2-7, with 9 bases matching TRBD1. CDR1 MNHNS and CDR2 SASEGT come from the germline V gene. The trim removed 5 bases at V and 5 bases at J, leaving 13 bases unmatched. The CDR3 sequence is 16 residues long. CDR3 protein: CASSKQAGTGIHEQYF. CDR3 nucleotide sequence: TGTGCCAGCAGTAAACAAGCCGGGACAGGGATCCACGAGCAGTACTTC.

This clone was seen more than once but under ten times. The chain employs TRBV27 and TRBJ1-5; 7 nucleotides match TRBD1. V lost 6 bases to trimming and J lost 0 bases; unmatched junction nucleotides: 5. CDR1 and CDR2 (germline): MNHEY, SMNVEV (reference sequence). This CDR3 spans 15 amino acids. DNA for the CDR3: TGTGCCAGCAGGCAAGGGACAGATAGCAATCAGCCCCAGCATTTT. As protein: CASRQGTDSNQPQHF.

The rearrangement joins TRBV5-1 to TRBJ2-3; 9 nucleotides align to TRBD2. The germline V gene encodes CDR1 SGHRS and CDR2 YFSETQ. V was clipped by 4 bases and J by 3 bases; unmatched bases: 9. CDR3 length equals 16 residues. DNA for the CDR3: TGCGCCAGCAGCGAAAGACTAGCGGAGGAAACAGATACGCAGTATTTT. Its protein is CASSERLAEETDTQYF.

This clone came up many times. The sample holds other DNA sequences that translate to the same CDR3. CDR3 region: CATSEPGVTNTGELFF. The CDR3 region has the DNA TGTGCCACCAGTGAACCCGGGGTAACGAACACCGGGGAGCTGTTTTTT. The V gene is TRBV24-1, the J gene TRBJ2-2; D might be TRBD2 (5 bases). The ends were cut back, 4 bases at V and 0 bases at J, with 11 bases in the middle. Per the germline V gene, CDR1 is KGHDR and CDR2 is SFDVKD. The CDR3 totals 16 residues.

This clone is categorized as medium-sized (0.01 to 0.1%). This chain joins TRBV24-1 and TRBJ1-2, with D maybe TRBD1 (6 bases). Trimming cost V 3 bases and J 0 bases, with 10 bases left between them. CDR1 KGHDR and CDR2 SFDVKD come from the germline V gene. This CDR3 is built from 15 residues. DNA for the CDR3: TGTGCCACCAGTGATACGGACAGACCTAACTATGGCTACACCTTC. This codes for CATSDTDRPNYGYTF.

This clone was picked up many times. This chain joins TRBV3-1 and TRBJ1-5; D ambiguous. The CDR3 consists of 16 residues. The V and J ends lost 1 base and 3 bases respectively, with 13 bases between them. Germline CDR1 LGHDT, CDR2 YNNKEL (reference sequence). CDR3 loop: CASSQGAFGNNQPQHF. DNA for the CDR3: TGTGCCAGCAGCCAAGGGGCGTTTGGAAACAATCAGCCCCAGCATTTT.

In this sample, this clone turned up many times. V and J are TRBV4-1 and TRBJ2-3; 12 bases align to TRBD2. The CDR3 loop spans 19 amino acids. V lost 5 bases and J lost 3; bases outside the gene matches: 15. The germline gives CDR1 MGHRA, CDR2 YSYEKL. The CDR3 DNA reads TGCGCCAGCAGCAAACTAGCGGGGGGCAGGACGCGGGGAACAGATACGCAGTATTTT. Protein: CASSKLAGGRTRGTDTQYF.

In this sample, this clone turned up a few times. The rearrangement joins TRBV12-3 or TRBV12-4 to TRBJ1-5, with 7 nucleotides matching TRBD1. The CDR3 runs 15 residues. Germline trimming cut 3 bases from V and 4 bases from J; bases unmatched to any gene: 6. In DNA, the CDR3 is TGTGCCAGCAGTTTTAACAGGGGTAGGAATCAGCCCCAGCATTTT. Its protein product is CASSFNRGRNQPQHF.